Detailed here is one T cell receptor (beta chain). Its antigen is not identified. The CDR3 length is 15 residues. The germline gives CDR1 ENHRY, CDR2 SYGVKD. Trimming removed 3 bases at V and 2 bases at J, with 12 bases between. The sample originates from a study of early T cells in non-severe SARS-CoV-2 infection. Study-wide results and limits: VDJdb matching skewed toward anti-spike CD8 responses, missing private and CD4 specificities.

Each cDNA molecule carried a unique molecular identifier. Each CDR3 protein gets one entry after TCRdb re-called the 5' RACE reads with MiXCR. The sample consists of tens of thousands of distinct CDR3 sequences, 5% to 5.5% of them appearing once. The chain employs TRBV10-3 and TRBJ2-3, with D tentatively TRBD1 (6 bases). The sample consisted of whole blood. The TCR originated in an adult who was a healthcare worker with PCR-confirmed SARS-CoV-2 infection or an uninfected control (not recorded which). CDR3 sequence (DNA): TGTGCCATCAGTGACGGACGGGACAACACAGATACGCAGTATTTT. Amino acids: CAISDGRDNTDTQYF.